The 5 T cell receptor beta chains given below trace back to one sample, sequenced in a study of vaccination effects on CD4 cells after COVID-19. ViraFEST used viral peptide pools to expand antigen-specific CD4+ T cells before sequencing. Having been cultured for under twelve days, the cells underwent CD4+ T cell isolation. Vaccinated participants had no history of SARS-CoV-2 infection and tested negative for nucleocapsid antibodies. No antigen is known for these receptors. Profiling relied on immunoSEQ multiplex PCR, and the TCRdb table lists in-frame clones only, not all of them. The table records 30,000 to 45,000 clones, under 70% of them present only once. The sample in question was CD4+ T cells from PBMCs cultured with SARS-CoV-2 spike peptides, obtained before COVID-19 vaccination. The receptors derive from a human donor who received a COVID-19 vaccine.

The CDR3 spells CASSQDDRGMQPQHF. The CDR3 DNA is TGTGCCAGCAGCCAAGACGACCGAGGGATGCAGCCCCAGCATTTT. The chain has TRBV4-2 and TRBJ1-5; no clear D gene. The length of the CDR3 is 15 residues. Trimming shortened V by 0 bases and J by 7 bases, and 13 bases separated the two germline ends. Germline V gene sequence: CDR1 LGHNA, CDR2 YNFKEQ.

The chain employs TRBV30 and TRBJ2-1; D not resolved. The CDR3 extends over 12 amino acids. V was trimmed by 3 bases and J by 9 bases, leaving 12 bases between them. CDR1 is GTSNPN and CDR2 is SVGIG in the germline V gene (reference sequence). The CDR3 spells CAWRMTSLEQFF. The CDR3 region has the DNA TGTGCCTGGAGGATGACGAGCCTTGAGCAGTTCTTC.

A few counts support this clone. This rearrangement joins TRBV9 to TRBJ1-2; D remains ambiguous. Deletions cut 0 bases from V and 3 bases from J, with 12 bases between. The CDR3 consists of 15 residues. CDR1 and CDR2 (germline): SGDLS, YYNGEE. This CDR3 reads CASSVDGGPYYGYTF. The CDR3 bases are TGTGCCAGCAGCGTAGATGGAGGGCCCTACTATGGCTACACCTTC.

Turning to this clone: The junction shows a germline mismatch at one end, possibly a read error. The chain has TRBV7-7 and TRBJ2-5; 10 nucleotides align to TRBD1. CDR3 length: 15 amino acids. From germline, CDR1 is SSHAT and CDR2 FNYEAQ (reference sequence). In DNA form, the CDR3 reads TGTGCTAGCAGCTACGGGGGGACAGGGGCCGAGACCCAGTACTTC. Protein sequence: CASSYGGTGAETQYF.

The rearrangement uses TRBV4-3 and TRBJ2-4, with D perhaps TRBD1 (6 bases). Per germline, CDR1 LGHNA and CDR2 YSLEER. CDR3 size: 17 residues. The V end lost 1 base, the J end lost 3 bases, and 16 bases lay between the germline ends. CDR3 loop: CASSQAKQGFGKNIQYF. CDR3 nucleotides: TGCGCCAGCAGCCAAGCCAAACAGGGATTCGGCAAAAACATTCAGTACTTC.